The next 30 T cell receptor beta chains were all read from a single sample in a study of blood T cells in healthy people across ages (dated by TCRdb to 2015 to 2017). The library was produced with 5' RACE. The data were produced on an Illumina HiSeq 2500. A second PCR of roughly 7 to 11 cycles was performed with a sample-barcoded 5' primer and a J-beta primer mix. The public sequencing data were trimmed at Q25 with fastp and processed into clonotypes with MiXCR by TCRdb, which kept only in-frame beta chains. Entries that share a CDR3 protein sequence are merged under the most common genes and DNA. A total of about 650,000 distinct CDR3 sequences appear in this sample, about 34% of them only once. 15% of the sample rests with the top ten. What was sequenced was blood. These receptors were collected from a woman at least 80 years old in good health. Donor details come from another sample of the same person, matched by shared clones.

Many counts were recorded for this clonotype. V is TRBV19 and J is TRBJ2-5; TRBD2 aligns across 7 bases. The CDR3 consists of 14 residues. With V trimmed by 2 bases and J by 3 bases, 3 bases remained unmatched. Germline lookup yields CDR1 LNHDA and CDR2 SQIVND (reference sequence). CDR3 protein: CASSILGLEETQYF. The CDR3 bases are TGTGCCAGTAGTATACTAGGACTAGAAGAGACCCAGTACTTC.

The J gene is TRBJ2-3, the V gene TRBV5-1, with 13 positions matching TRBD2. Per the germline V gene, CDR1 is SGHRS and CDR2 is YFSETQ. CDR3 size: 17 residues. V gave up 2 bases and J gave up 1 base; unmatched junction bases: 4. CDR3 sequence (DNA): TGCGCCAGCAGCTTAAGTGGACTAGCGGGGGGCACAGATACGCAGTATTTT. As protein: CASSLSGLAGGTDTQYF.

Details on this clonotype: An end of the junction does not agree with germline; a read error may underlie this. The V call is TRBV28, the J call TRBJ2-1; D call uncertain. Germline V gives CDR1 MDHEN, CDR2 SYDVKM. CDR3 length equals 12 residues. This chain's CDR3 is CAGSRTGNEQFF. The CDR3 DNA reads as TGTGCCGGCAGTAGGACGGGCAATGAGCAGTTCTTC. The complete variable domain, with remaining parts taken from reference TRBV28 and TRBJ2-1, reads DVKVTQSSRYLVKRTGEKVFLECVQDMDHENMFWYRQDPGLGLRLIYFSYDVKMKEKGDIPEGYSVSREKKERFSLILESASTNQTSMYLCAGSRTGNEQFFGPGTRLTVL.

As to this clonotype: This is likely an artifact of a read error, given a far larger clone one base away. V gene TRBV5-1 combines with J gene TRBJ2-3; D is possibly TRBD1 or TRBD2 (5 bases each). The germline gives CDR1 SGHRS, CDR2 YFSETQ. The CDR3 has 13 residues. CDR3: CASNLGRGDTQYF. The CDR3, as DNA: TGCGCCAGCAACTTGGGCCGGGGCGATACGCAGTATTTT.

Comments on this clonotype: A much larger clone is a single base away; this may be a read error. The chain joins TRBV24-1 to TRBJ2-3; the D is unclear. Germline CDR1 reads KGHDR; CDR2 reads SFDVKD. This CDR3 spans 12 amino acids. The CDR3 region is CATSAPADAQYF. The CDR3 DNA follows: TGTGCCACCAGTGCCCCGGCAGATGCGCAGTATTTT.

In its sample, this clonotype was seen many times. This chain links TRBV11-2 with TRBJ2-1; TRBD2 is a possible D gene (6 bases). V lost 5 bases and J lost 0, with 17 bases in between. The CDR3 totals 17 residues. The germline V gene encodes CDR1 SGHAT and CDR2 FQNNGV. CDR3 sequence reads: CASSLAGLLRSYNEQFF. CDR3 coding DNA: TGTGCCAGCAGCCTCGCGGGGCTTCTCCGCTCCTACAATGAGCAGTTCTTC.

This clonotype has more than one count but fewer than ten. The J gene is TRBJ2-1, the V gene TRBV19; D uncertain. V was cut by 7 bases and J by 7 bases, with 14 bases left in between. This CDR3 has 13 residues. Germline CDR1 and CDR2: LNHDA and SQIVND (reference sequence). Written as DNA, the CDR3 is TGTGCCAGTATCACAATGGATAGGAATGAGCAGTTCTTC. Amino acid sequence: CASITMDRNEQFF. The full variable domain, in which reference TRBV19 and TRBJ2-1 provide the parts outside the CDR3, is DGGITQSPKYLFRKEGQNVTLSCEQNLNHDAMYWYRQDPGQGLRLIYYSQIVNDFQKGDIAEGYSVSREKKESFPLTVTSAQKNPTAFYLCASITMDRNEQFFGPGTRLTVL.

This clonotype was seen at least ten times. V gene TRBV4-3 combines with J gene TRBJ1-1; D ambiguous. In germline, CDR1 is LGHNA, CDR2 YSLEER. The CDR3 has 14 amino acids. The germline V and J ends were trimmed by 0 bases and 5 bases, with 10 bases remaining between them. CDR3 DNA sequence: TGCGCCAGCAGCCAAGATTCGGGGATTACTGAAGCTTTCTTT. As protein: CASSQDSGITEAFF.

V usage is TRBV29-1 and J usage is TRBJ2-7; D may match TRBD1 or TRBD2 (6 bases each). V shed 7 bases and J shed 6 bases, with 19 bases lying between them. The CDR3 length is 13 residues. CDR1 and CDR2 from the germline V gene are SQVTM and ANQGSEA. CDR3 sequence: CSGQEGVLSEQYF. The CDR3 DNA sequence: TGCAGCGGCCAGGAGGGGGTGCTTAGCGAGCAGTACTTC.

This clonotype has more than one count but fewer than ten. The chain combines TRBV9 with TRBJ1-4; D is perhaps TRBD1 (5 bases). CDR3 length equals 15 residues. The V end lost 0 bases, the J end lost 4 bases, and 10 bases lay between the germline ends. Germline V lookup: CDR1 SGDLS, CDR2 YYNGEE. This chain's CDR3 is CASSVGQTVNEKLFF. The CDR3 bases are TGTGCCAGCAGCGTAGGACAGACTGTTAATGAAAAACTGTTTTTT. The complete variable domain, with remaining parts taken from reference TRBV9 and TRBJ1-4, reads DSGVTQTPKHLITATGQRVTLRCSPRSGDLSVYWYQQSLDQGLQFLIQYYNGEERAKGNILERFSAQQFPDLHSELNLSSLELGDSALYFCASSVGQTVNEKLFFGSGTQLSVL.

The chain recombines TRBV5-1 with TRBJ2-7; weak D call: TRBD2 (6 bases). From germline, CDR1 is SGHRS and CDR2 YFSETQ. V was clipped by 0 bases and J by 6 bases, with 10 bases between them. The CDR3 contains 13 residues. The CDR3 bases are TGCGCCAGCAGCTTGGGACTAGGAAGCGAGCAGTACTTC. Translating gives CASSLGLGSEQYF.

J is TRBJ2-3 and V is TRBV20-1; D call uncertain. V lost 2 bases and J lost 0, with 18 bases in between. This CDR3 spans 17 amino acids. The germline V gene has CDR1 DFQATT and CDR2 SNEGSKA (reference sequence). The CDR3 DNA sequence: TGCAGTGCTAGATCTCCAGGCGGAATCTCTAGCACAGATACGCAGTATTTT. It encodes CSARSPGGISSTDTQYF.

There are a few counts of this clonotype. The chain employs TRBV6-1 and TRBJ1-1; 10 bases are shared with TRBD1. Trimming cost V 6 bases and J 10 bases; bases outside gene matches: 8. This CDR3 contains 13 residues. Germline-derived CDR1 and CDR2 are MNHNS and SASEGT. As DNA, the CDR3 is TGTGCCAGCAGCTGGGACAGGGGAGGTCGAGCTTTCTTT. Its translation: CASSWDRGGRAFF.

This clonotype turned up a few times. The chain has TRBV24-1 and TRBJ2-2, with a tentative D call TRBD1 (8 bases). Germline V gene lookup returns CDR1 KGHDR and CDR2 SFDVKD. The V and J ends lost 5 bases and 2 bases respectively, with 20 bases between them. This CDR3 contains 18 residues. CDR3 sequence: CATSGHGQGGFNTGELFF. In DNA form, the CDR3 reads TGTGCCACCAGTGGCCACGGACAGGGAGGGTTTAACACCGGGGAGCTGTTTTTT.

This clonotype was counted many times. The gene calls are TRBV4-1 and TRBJ2-7; D may be TRBD1 (6 bases). V dropped 0 bases and J dropped 7 bases, with 16 bases sitting between them. CDR3 size: 15 residues. CDR1 is MGHRA, CDR2 YSYEKL, per germline. The CDR3 spells CASSQDTQGMREQYF. The CDR3 bases are TGCGCCAGCAGCCAAGATACACAGGGAATGAGGGAGCAGTACTTC.

This clonotype has at least ten counts. The V call is TRBV20-1, the J call TRBJ1-5; no clear D. The V end was cut by 3 bases, the J end by 0 bases, with 6 bases between. In germline, CDR1 is DFQATT, CDR2 SNEGSKA (reference sequence). The CDR3 has 13 amino acids. The DNA of the CDR3 is TGCAGTGCTAGGGACGGTAGCAATCAGCCCCAGCATTTT. This translates into CSARDGSNQPQHF.

This clonotype was seen at least ten times. The genes are TRBV10-2 and TRBJ2-5, with D tentatively TRBD2 (6 bases). This CDR3 has 16 residues. Trimming shortened V by 3 bases and J by 5 bases, and 19 bases separated the two germline ends. The germline V gene encodes CDR1 WSHSY and CDR2 SAAADI. CDR3 nucleotide sequence: TGCGCCAGCAGTGATCTCGGTATGGGGCTAGCGGAGACCCAGTACTTC. Amino acid sequence: CASSDLGMGLAETQYF.

The V call is TRBV28, the J call TRBJ2-7; D might be TRBD2 (7 bases). This CDR3 is 15 amino acids long. With 5 bases removed from V and 6 bases from J, the gap between germline ends came to 20 bases. Germline assignment: CDR1 MDHEN and CDR2 SYDVKM. CDR3 DNA: TGTGCCAGCAGTCCACTAATGACTAGCAGGGGCGAGCAGTACTTC. It is translated as CASSPLMTSRGEQYF. The full variable domain, with the rest looked up from reference TRBV28 and TRBJ2-7, is DVKVTQSSRYLVKRTGEKVFLECVQDMDHENMFWYRQDPGLGLRLIYFSYDVKMKEKGDIPEGYSVSREKKERFSLILESASTNQTSMYLCASSPLMTSRGEQYFGPGTRLTVT.

CDR3 coding DNA: TGTGCCAGCAGTTGGGACAGGGAGGCCGGTCAGCCCCAGCATTTT. This codes for CASSWDREAGQPQHF. This chain uses TRBV12-3 or TRBV12-4 with TRBJ1-5, with 9 bases that match TRBD1. This CDR3 is 15 amino acids long. V lost 4 bases, J lost 6 bases, and 7 bases stayed unmatched.

The chain carries TRBV5-1 and TRBJ2-2, with D uncertain. The CDR3 totals 16 residues. Trimming stripped 0 bases from V and 3 bases from J, with 12 bases between. CDR1 SGHRS and CDR2 YFSETQ come from the germline V gene. This CDR3 reads CASSLGWTEDTGELFF. The CDR3 DNA reads TGCGCCAGCAGCTTGGGGTGGACGGAAGACACCGGGGAGCTGTTTTTT.

This clonotype was observed at least ten times. The chain carries TRBV3-1 and TRBJ2-3; 8 bases agree with TRBD2. The CDR3 covers 14 residues. CDR1 is LGHDT, CDR2 YNNKEL, per germline (reference sequence). V lost 8 bases and J lost 3; bases outside the gene matches: 7. The CDR3 spells CASASGLGTDTQYF. CDR3 nucleotide sequence: TGTGCCAGCGCCTCGGGACTAGGAACAGATACGCAGTATTTT.

This clonotype came up many times. This chain connects TRBV27 to TRBJ2-3; TRBD2 matches at 10 bases. Germline loops: CDR1 MNHEY, CDR2 SMNVEV (reference sequence). The CDR3 runs to 16 residues. The junction had 8 bases not matched to a gene; V was cut back by 5 bases and J by 3 bases. Here the CDR3 DNA reads TGTGCCAGCAGTCCCACAGCGGGGGGGCCTACAGATACGCAGTATTTT. Its translation is CASSPTAGGPTDTQYF.

The chain employs TRBV20-1 and TRBJ2-7, with a possible D match to TRBD2 (5 bases). Deletions cut 8 bases from V and 1 base from J, with 15 bases between. The CDR3 runs 13 residues. Germline-derived CDR1 and CDR2 are DFQATT and SNEGSKA (reference sequence). DNA of the CDR3: TGCAGTCAGGAGGTGCTGGGTTCCTACGAGCAGTACTTC. It encodes CSQEVLGSYEQYF.

This clonotype was counted only a few times. The chain recombines TRBV3-1 with TRBJ2-3; D remains ambiguous. The V gene lost 0 bases and the J gene lost 0 bases, with 7 bases spanning the gap. The CDR3 consists of 15 residues. CDR1 LGHDT and CDR2 YNNKEL come from the germline V gene (reference sequence). As DNA, the CDR3 is TGTGCCAGCAGCCAAGATCCTGCTAGCACAGATACGCAGTATTTT. It is translated as CASSQDPASTDTQYF.

A few counts support this clonotype. The genes are TRBV3-1 and TRBJ1-1; D gene unclear. The germline V and J ends were trimmed by 1 base and 8 bases, with 8 bases remaining between them. The CDR3 loop spans 12 amino acids. Looked up from germline, CDR1 is LGHDT and CDR2 is YNNKEL (reference sequence). This CDR3 is CASSQGGPEAFF. DNA of the CDR3: TGTGCCAGCAGCCAAGGGGGTCCGGAAGCTTTCTTT. Supplemented by reference TRBV3-1 and TRBJ1-1, the full variable domain reads DTAVSQTPKYLVTQMGNDKSIKCEQNLGHDTMYWYKQDSKKFLKIMFSYNNKELIINETVPNRFSPKSPDKAHLNLHINSLELGDSAVYFCASSQGGPEAFFGQGTRLTVV.

The J gene is TRBJ2-3, the V gene TRBV12-3 or TRBV12-4; 8 positions agree with TRBD2. Trimming removed 10 bases from V and 5 bases from J; junction bases left unmatched: 11. The CDR3 contains 14 residues. In nucleotides, the CDR3 is TGTGCCATCGGACTAGCTACGTTAAGAGATACGCAGTATTTT. Protein sequence: CAIGLATLRDTQYF.

This chain uses TRBV9 with TRBJ2-7, with D unclear. The CDR3 is 16 residues long. The germline V gene has CDR1 SGDLS and CDR2 YYNGEE. Trimming shortened V by 4 bases and J by 0 bases, and 17 bases separated the two germline ends. CDR3 nucleotides: TGTGCCAGCAGCCCCCGGGTCGGCGGTAGCTCCTACGAGCAGTACTTC. It specifies CASSPRVGGSSYEQYF.

In this sample, this clonotype turned up once. The junction differs from germline at one of its ends, possibly a read error. The chain couples TRBV12-3 or TRBV12-4 to TRBJ2-1; D perhaps matches TRBD1 (7 bases). The CDR3 has 15 residues. In DNA form, the CDR3 reads TGTGTCAGCAGTTTAGGCGGGACAGCCTACAATGAGCAGTTCTTC. Its protein is CVSSLGGTAYNEQFF.

This clonotype was seen repeatedly, ten times or more. The rearrangement uses TRBV27 and TRBJ2-1; the match to TRBD1 covers 11 bases. V lost 6 bases and J lost 7; bases outside the gene matches: 5. This CDR3 has 14 residues. Germline CDR1 and CDR2: MNHEY and SMNVEV (reference sequence). Here the CDR3 DNA reads TGTGCCAGCAGGGGGGACAGGGGGAAGAATGAGCAGTTCTTC. Protein product: CASRGDRGKNEQFF.

In this sample, this clonotype turned up many times. This rearrangement joins TRBV7-3 to TRBJ2-1, with TRBD2 identical over 11 bases. CDR1 and CDR2 from the germline V gene are SGHTA and FQGTGA. This CDR3 contains 16 residues. The V gene end was trimmed by 4 bases and the J gene end by 7 bases; junction bases not matched to a gene: 9. CDR3 sequence: CASSSLAGGPWNEQFF. For the CDR3, the DNA is TGTGCCAGCAGCTCCTTAGCGGGGGGGCCTTGGAATGAGCAGTTCTTC. Variable domain in full (rest from reference TRBV7-3 and TRBJ2-1): GAGVSQTPSNKVTEKGKYVELRCDPISGHTALYWYRQSLGQGPEFLIYFQGTGAADDSGLPNDRFFAVRPEGSVSTLKIQRTERGDSAVYLCASSSLAGGPWNEQFFGPGTRLTVL.